This TCR beta chain derives from a study of CD8 T cells in ankylosing spondylitis. V was cut by 1 base and J by 3 bases, with 7 bases left in between. The CDR3 is 14 residues long. Study-wide results and limits: Typical of ankylosing spondylitis blood, it appeared, was a TCR beta motif of eight highly homologous variants. Previously reported in reactive arthritis synovial fluid and blood were some of the motif variants. Disease-associated clones were CD8+ and fairly uncommon in peripheral blood. Reported data indicate significant enrichment of disease-linked clones within matched ankylosing spondylitis synovial fluid.

The table lists this clonotype with many counts. As yet, its antigen is unknown. As the method for making TCR beta libraries, quantitative 5'-RACE with molecular barcodes was used. TCRdb fed the 5' RACE reads into MiXCR, producing one record per CDR3 protein. This table has about 460,000 distinct CDR3 sequences, over 4% appearing once. The chain employs TRBV12-3 or TRBV12-4 and TRBJ2-1, with D unresolved. The sample was blood, either unsorted or a sorted T cell fraction (not recorded which). This TCR was sampled from a male donor with ankylosing spondylitis. This chain's CDR3 is CASSLGLVYNEQFF. As DNA, the CDR3 is TGTGCCAGCAGTTTAGGTCTAGTCTACAATGAGCAGTTCTTC.